This is a list of T cell receptor beta chains from one sample in a study of cytotoxic CD8 clonotypes in ibrutinib-treated CLL. Profiling relied on immunoSEQ multiplex PCR, and the TCRdb table lists in-frame clones only, not all of them. The profile shows roughly 250,000 clones, 70% of them singletons. The specimen was PBMCs, collected after 24 months of ibrutinib treatment. The receptors shown here come from a human donor with chronic lymphocytic leukemia. CDR3s include the opening cysteine and the closing phenylalanine or tryptophan. The order of the fields is D gene, V gene, CDR3 protein. D genes are given only for firm matches.

>TRBD1|TRBV28
CASSRDRGRLETQYF
>-|TRBV7-9
CASSLVSVSSYEQYF
>TRBD2|TRBV7-6
CASSSGLAGGTSSYNEQFF
>TRBD1|TRBV7-9
CASRDRVYEQYF
>-|TRBV10-3
CAISESTRGAGTGELFF
>TRBD1|TRBV30
CAWGRRGRVGTEAFF
>-|TRBV20-1
CSAPFGEQYF
>TRBD1|TRBV5-1
CASSPWDRAYEQYF
>-|TRBV5-1
CASSEGTAIYTEQFF
>TRBD1|TRBV6-5
CASSPTPTGASGYTF
>-|TRBV11-3
CASSLEVSETQYF
>TRBD1|TRBV5-1
CASREGQGGTGELFF
>TRBD1|TRBV14
CASSLPGQVVHEQYF
>TRBD2|TRBV10-2
CASSDPGGASGYTGELFF
>-|TRBV27
CASSFTWRNTGELFF
>-|TRBV11-2
CASSLTSDYEQYF
>-|TRBV4-2
CASSQLAGSYEQYF
>-|TRBV28
CASSLFAGNTIYF
>-|TRBV19
CASSRDLNEQFF
>-|TRBV30
CAWSVETQYF
>TRBD2|TRBV7-2
CASSLAAGGQYEQFF
>-|TRBV5-4
CASSLEGLGSYEQYF
>-|TRBV5-1
CASSLEAANEYNEQFF
>TRBD1|TRBV10-3
CAISPGTGNEKLFF
>-|TRBV28
CASSLWTGLGTDTQYF
>-|TRBV4-2
CASSKRTARGIQYF
>-|TRBV9
CASTADPSRNEQFF
>TRBD1|TRBV28
CASSPGDRAETQYF
>-|TRBV4-3
CASSQENWETQYF
>-|TRBV13
CASSLVSVNTEAFF
>-|TRBV27
CASSLLMGEQYF
>-|TRBV9
CASKQLGAMLF
>-|TRBV28
CASRLFIGLLDQPQHF
>TRBD1|TRBV30
CAWGAGTGAYEQYF
>-|TRBV2
CASSLGTPYEQFF
>TRBD2|TRBV11-2
CASSHQTSAPEQYF
>-|TRBV11-2
CASSLREMKAFF
>-|TRBV27
CASGGYRETQYF
>TRBD1|TRBV2
CASTEGTGDREQFF
>-|TRBV7-9
CASSPSGAVNTEAFF
>-|TRBV18
CASSPTREADTQYF
>TRBD2|TRBV5-4
CASSLGRSYEQYF
>-|TRBV7-9
CASSLDRYNEQFF
>-|TRBV13
CASSGGSYEQYF
>-|TRBV6-5
CASSYPPGEAYNEQFF
>TRBD1|TRBV28
CASRGTGVTSYEQYF
>-|TRBV7-8
CASSPTGAFDSNQPQHF